The 9 T cell receptor beta chains below come from one sample, sequenced in a study of blood T cells in healthy people across ages. Using a J-beta primer mix together with a sample-barcoded 5' primer, a second PCR was run for roughly 6 to 11 cycles. Each CDR3 protein is one row after TCRdb ran MiXCR on the 5' RACE reads. The sample lists around 690,000 distinct CDR3 sequences, under 70% occurring once. Sequencing was performed on blood. These receptor sequences come from a man in his sixties in good health.

The chain employs TRBV6-7 and TRBJ2-4; TRBD1 matches 8 bases. TRBV6-7 is classed as an ORF, of uncertain function. Germline trimming cut 6 bases from V and 3 bases from J; bases unmatched to any gene: 10. This CDR3 comprises 16 residues. The CDR3 DNA is TGTGCCAGCAGCCGGACAGGGCCATTTAGCAAAAACATTCAGTACTTC. Amino acids: CASSRTGPFSKNIQYF.

The chain recombines TRBV7-9 with TRBJ1-2; D is uncertain. Germline V gene lookup returns CDR1 SEHNR and CDR2 FQNEAQ (reference sequence). The CDR3 length is 13 residues. Trimming removed 1 base at V and 8 bases at J, with 11 bases between. For the CDR3, the DNA is TGTGCCAGCAGCTTAGTAGAGGGTGAAGGCTACACCTTC. Translation gives CASSLVEGEGYTF.

This clonotype came up many times. The chain carries TRBV28 and TRBJ2-7; 11 nucleotides align to TRBD1. The CDR3 spans 15 residues. Germline V gives CDR1 MDHEN, CDR2 SYDVKM. Trimming at V came to 5 bases and at J to 4 bases, leaving 7 bases not matched to a gene. CDR3 residues: CASSRPGQGDYEQYF. CDR3 DNA sequence: TGTGCCAGCAGTAGACCGGGACAGGGGGATTACGAGCAGTACTTC.

In the case of this clonotype: A clone one base away is much larger, so this may be a read error. The rearrangement uses TRBV2 and TRBJ1-1; D is undetermined. The CDR3 is 14 residues long. Germline V gene lookup returns CDR1 SNHLY and CDR2 FYNNEI. The V gene lost 6 bases and the J gene lost 5 bases, with 16 bases spanning the gap. In nucleotides, the CDR3 is TGTGCCAGCAGACCCAGCCGAGAGGAAACTGAAGCTTTCTTT. It specifies CASRPSREETEAFF. Complete variable domain (other parts from reference TRBV2 and TRBJ1-1): EPEVTQTPSHQVTQMGQEVILRCVPISNHLYFYWYRQILGQKVEFLVSFYNNEISEKSEIFDDQFSVERPDGSNFTLKIRSTKLEDSAMYFCASRPSREETEAFFGQGTRLTVV.

The CDR3: CSARVPTSYNEQFF. The CDR3 region has the DNA TGCAGTGCTAGAGTCCCTACCTCCTACAATGAGCAGTTCTTC. The chain uses TRBV20-1 and TRBJ2-1; D is undetermined. Between the trimmed V and J ends, which lost 1 base and 0 bases, there was a span of 7 bases. The CDR3 length is 14 residues. Per germline, CDR1 DFQATT and CDR2 SNEGSKA (reference sequence).

Ten or more counts support this clonotype. The V call is TRBV5-6, the J call TRBJ2-5; tentatively, D is TRBD1 (5 bases). This CDR3 contains 14 residues. Trimming removed 3 bases from V and 5 bases from J, with 14 bases in between. Germline V gives CDR1 SGHDT, CDR2 YYEEEE. CDR3 in DNA: TGTGCCAGCAGCTCACAGGTACTGAGGGAGACCCAGTACTTC. Protein: CASSSQVLRETQYF.

The V gene is TRBV6-5, the J gene TRBJ2-5; 8 bases map to TRBD1. Matching the DNA end better, TRBJ2-7 makes the J call doubtful. CDR1 MNHEY and CDR2 SVGAGI come from the germline V gene. The CDR3 has 15 amino acids. CDR3 DNA sequence: TGTGCCAGCATCGGGAACAGGGGGTTATTGTACGAGCAGTACTTC. Translation: CASIGNRGLLYEQYF.

The chain couples TRBV12-3 or TRBV12-4 to TRBJ1-2, with 7 bases matching TRBD1. The CDR3 runs to 15 residues. Losses at the gene ends were 5 bases for V and 0 bases for J; bases not matched to a gene: 6. CDR3 DNA sequence: TGTGCCAGCAGTCCTTGGGACAGCACTAACTATGGCTACACCTTC. Amino acid sequence: CASSPWDSTNYGYTF.

The gene calls are TRBV7-8 and TRBJ1-1, with D possibly matching TRBD1 (5 bases). Germline V gene sequence: CDR1 SGHVS, CDR2 FQNEAQ. Trimming shortened V by 3 bases and J by 6 bases, and 11 bases separated the two germline ends. The CDR3 extends over 13 amino acids. The DNA for the CDR3 is TGTGCCAGCAGCTTGGGCAGGGTTGCTGAAGCTTTCTTT. It is translated as CASSLGRVAEAFF. The whole variable domain, filled in from reference TRBV7-8 and TRBJ1-1, reads GAGVSQSPRYKVAKRGQDVALRCDPISGHVSLFWYQQALGQGPEFLTYFQNEAQLDKSGLPSDRFFAERPEGSVSTLKIQRTQQEDSAVYLCASSLGRVAEAFFGQGTRLTVV.